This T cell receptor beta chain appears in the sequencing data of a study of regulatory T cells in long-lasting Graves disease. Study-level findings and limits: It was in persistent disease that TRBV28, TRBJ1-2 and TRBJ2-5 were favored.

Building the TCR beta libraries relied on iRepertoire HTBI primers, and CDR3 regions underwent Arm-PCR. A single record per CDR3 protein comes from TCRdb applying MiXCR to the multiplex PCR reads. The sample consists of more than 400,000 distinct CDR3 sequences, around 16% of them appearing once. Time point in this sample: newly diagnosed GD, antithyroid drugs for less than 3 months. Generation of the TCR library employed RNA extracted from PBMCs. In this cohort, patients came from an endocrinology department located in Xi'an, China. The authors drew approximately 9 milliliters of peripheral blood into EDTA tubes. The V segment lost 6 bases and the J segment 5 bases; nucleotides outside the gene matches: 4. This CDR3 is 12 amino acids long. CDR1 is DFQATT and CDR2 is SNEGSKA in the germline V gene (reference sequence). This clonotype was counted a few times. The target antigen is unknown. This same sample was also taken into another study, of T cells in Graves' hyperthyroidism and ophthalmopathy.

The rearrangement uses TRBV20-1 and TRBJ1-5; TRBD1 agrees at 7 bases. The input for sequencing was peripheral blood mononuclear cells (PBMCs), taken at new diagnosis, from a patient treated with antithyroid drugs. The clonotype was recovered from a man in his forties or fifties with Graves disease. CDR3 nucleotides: TGCAGTGCCCGACAGGGACATCAGCCCCAGCATTTT. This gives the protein CSARQGHQPQHF.